This is a list of T cell receptor beta chains from one sample in a study of spatial heterogeneity in lung cancer. TCRdb redid the calling of the 5' RACE reads with MiXCR, one entry per CDR3 protein. Of approximately 39,000 distinct CDR3 sequences in the sample, approximately 5.5% were seen once. The source was PBMCs, collected at surgery. Source of these receptors: a male donor with early-stage non-small cell lung cancer. Both conserved end residues are trimmed from each CDR3. The order of the fields is CDR3 protein, V gene, J gene.

CDR3 protein: ASPKNRGSKNIQY
V gene: TRBV2
J gene: TRBJ2-4

CDR3 protein: ATSRDSLNTYEQY
V gene: TRBV15
J gene: TRBJ2-7

CDR3 protein: ASSRSLQGSEQY
V gene: TRBV27
J gene: TRBJ2-7

CDR3 protein: ASSSLRGYNEQF
V gene: TRBV5-6
J gene: TRBJ2-1

CDR3 protein: ASSVGTSTGEQF
V gene: TRBV9
J gene: TRBJ2-1

CDR3 protein: ASSSPTGKDGYT
V gene: TRBV5-1
J gene: TRBJ1-2

CDR3 protein: ASSLTGNYEQY
V gene: TRBV6-2/TRBV6-3
J gene: TRBJ2-7

CDR3 protein: ASSNRVANSPLH
V gene: TRBV11-1
J gene: TRBJ1-6

CDR3 protein: ASSRDRGTDTQY
V gene: TRBV6-6
J gene: TRBJ2-3

CDR3 protein: AISPGRSNQPQH
V gene: TRBV10-3
J gene: TRBJ1-5

CDR3 protein: ASSYSPPKQF
V gene: TRBV5-1
J gene: TRBJ2-1

CDR3 protein: ASSPSGGPYNEQF
V gene: TRBV18
J gene: TRBJ2-1

CDR3 protein: ASSRDRGGNTIY
V gene: TRBV5-5
J gene: TRBJ1-3

CDR3 protein: ASMTISNQPQH
V gene: TRBV6-1
J gene: TRBJ1-5

CDR3 protein: ASSPEQVANEKLF
V gene: TRBV4-1
J gene: TRBJ1-4

CDR3 protein: ATSRDIGVYEQY
V gene: TRBV15
J gene: TRBJ2-7

CDR3 protein: ASSLGVWTEAF
V gene: TRBV11-2
J gene: TRBJ1-1